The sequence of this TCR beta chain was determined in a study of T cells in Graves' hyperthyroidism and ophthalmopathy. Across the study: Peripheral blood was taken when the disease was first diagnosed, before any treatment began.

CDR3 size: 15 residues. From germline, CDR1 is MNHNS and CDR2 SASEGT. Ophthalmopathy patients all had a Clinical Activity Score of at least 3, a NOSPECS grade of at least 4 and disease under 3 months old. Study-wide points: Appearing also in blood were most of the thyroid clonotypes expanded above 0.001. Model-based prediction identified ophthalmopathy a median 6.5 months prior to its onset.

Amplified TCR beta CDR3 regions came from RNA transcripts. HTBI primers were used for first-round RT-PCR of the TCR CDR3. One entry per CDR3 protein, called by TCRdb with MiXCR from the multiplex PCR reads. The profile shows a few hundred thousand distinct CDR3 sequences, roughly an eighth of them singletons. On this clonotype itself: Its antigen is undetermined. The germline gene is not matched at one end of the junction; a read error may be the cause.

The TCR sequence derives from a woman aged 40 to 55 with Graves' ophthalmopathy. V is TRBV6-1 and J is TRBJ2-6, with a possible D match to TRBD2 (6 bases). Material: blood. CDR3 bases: TGTGCCAGTAGTGCGCGGGGCTCTGGGGCCAACGTCCTGACTTTC. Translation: CASSARGSGANVLTF.